This T cell receptor (beta chain) was found in a study of technical replicates of blood from several donors. Germline CDR1 is MNHEY and CDR2 is SVGAGI. There are 14 residues in the CDR3. V gave up 6 bases and J gave up 4 bases, with 13 bases separating them. TCRdb keeps only in-frame clones here, not all; method: immunoSEQ multiplex PCR. This table holds about 66,000 clones, 70% to 90% found once. The receptor was isolated from a human donor in good health. Some clones in this sample may be carry-over from other donors' samples. The specimen sequenced was PBMCs. The chain joins TRBV6-5 to TRBJ1-3; D is undetermined. Here the CDR3 DNA reads TGTGCCAGCAGCGCGACACGGTACGGAAACACCATATATTTT. It yields the protein CASSATRYGNTIYF.